This TCR beta chain is drawn from a study of breast tumors, draining lymph nodes, adjacent tissues. V gave up 2 bases and J gave up 3 bases; unmatched junction bases: 4. The CDR3 has 14 residues. Germline-derived CDR1 and CDR2 are SGHDT and YYEEEE. A remark on this clonotype: Its target is unknown.

Findings and caveats of the study: Tumor and nontumor repertoires were significantly more similar in luminal-like than in basal-like breast cancer. Compared with lymph nodes, tumors were less diverse; compared with nontumor tissue, more.

Breast cancer patients provided tissue from their axillary draining lymph nodes. TCRdb called the multiplex PCR reads again in MiXCR, with one record for every CDR3 protein. The table includes 80,000 to 130,000 distinct CDR3 sequences, 21% detected once. The V and J genes are TRBV5-6 and TRBJ1-1; 7 bases map to TRBD1. The sample was axillary lymph node tissue. This clonotype was sampled from a female donor with breast cancer. Some clones in this sample may be carry-over from other donors' samples. The CDR3 loop reads CASSLGTGDTEAFF. The CDR3, as DNA: TGTGCCAGCAGCTTAGGAACAGGGGACACTGAAGCTTTCTTT.